This T cell receptor beta chain was sequenced during a study of OX40 agonist ivuxolimab in advanced cancers. The repertoire was sequenced with immunoSEQ multiplex PCR; TCRdb's copy has only in-frame clones and lacks some. This sample carries 70,000 to 90,000 clones, 85% of them seen once, and the ten largest clones take 1.5% to 2%. Comment on this clone: Antigen specificity is unknown.

The CDR3 length is 15 residues. Per the germline V gene, CDR1 is SGHDN and CDR2 is FVKESK. The germline V and J ends were trimmed by 0 bases and 3 bases, with 12 bases remaining between them. Study results and caveats: Among the lowest levels of clonal expansion were found in partial responders at 0.1-3.0 mg/kg. The investigators did not determine what antigen specificity the expanded peripheral T cells had.

The V and J genes are TRBV14 and TRBJ2-7; a weak D match, TRBD1 (5 bases). The specimen was CD4+ or CD8+ T cells sorted from blood, collected in a trial of the OX40 agonist ivuxolimab. This receptor was identified in an adult with an advanced solid tumor such as melanoma, head and neck, liver or kidney cancer. The CDR3 protein is CASSQDLTAHYEQYF. CDR3 coding DNA: TGTGCCAGCAGCCAAGATTTGACAGCACACTACGAGCAGTACTTC.